These 32 T cell receptor beta chains came from one sample sequenced in a study of Graves' ophthalmopathy and Graves' hyperthyroidism. RNA transcripts were the template, and TCR beta CDR3 regions were amplified from them. An initial RT-PCR round employing HTBI primers preceded a second-round multiplex PCR. Via MiXCR, TCRdb re-called the multiplex PCR reads, giving one row per CDR3 protein. The sample records almost 400,000 distinct CDR3 sequences, around 20% being singletons. Sequencing was done on a sample of peripheral blood. The receptors stem from a woman aged 18-30 years with Graves' ophthalmopathy.

This clonotype came up many times. The J gene is TRBJ1-1, the V gene TRBV5-1; D ambiguous. The length of the CDR3 is 16 residues. The V end lost 4 bases, the J end lost 0 bases, and 16 bases lay between the germline ends. CDR1 and CDR2 (germline): SGHRS, YFSETQ. In DNA, the CDR3 is TGCGCCAGCAGCCCCAGCGGACTGAGCATGAACACTGAAGCTTTCTTT. This codes for CASSPSGLSMNTEAFF.

In this sample, this clonotype turned up many times. The chain employs TRBV9 and TRBJ2-5; D gene unclear. CDR3 length equals 13 residues. From germline, CDR1 is SGDLS and CDR2 YYNGEE. Deletions cut 0 bases from V and 7 bases from J, with 10 bases between. The DNA of the CDR3 is TGTGCCAGCAGCGTAGGTAGAGAAGGGACCCAGTACTTC. Translated, it gives CASSVGREGTQYF.

This clonotype was detected ten times or more. The chain joins TRBV20-1 to TRBJ1-1; TRBD1 agrees at 7 bases. Germline V gene data show CDR1 as DFQATT and CDR2 as SNEGSKA (reference sequence). This CDR3 has 14 residues. The V and J ends lost 5 bases and 3 bases, in that order; junction bases with no gene match: 9. CDR3 protein: CSAEKDRADTEAFF. CDR3 nucleotides: TGCAGTGCTGAGAAAGACAGGGCCGACACTGAAGCTTTCTTT.

In its sample, this clonotype was seen many times. V gene TRBV5-1 combines with J gene TRBJ2-2; maybe TRBD1 (5 bases). The germline gives CDR1 SGHRS, CDR2 YFSETQ. Trimming left V 3 bases short and J 5 bases short, with 23 bases between. This CDR3 is built from 18 residues. The CDR3 loop reads CASSSLPDLRGHTGELFF. Here the CDR3 DNA reads TGCGCCAGCAGCTCGCTCCCCGATCTTAGGGGTCATACCGGGGAGCTGTTTTTT. The full variable domain, with the rest looked up from reference TRBV5-1 and TRBJ2-2, is KAGVTQTPRYLIKTRGQQVTLSCSPISGHRSVSWYQQTPGQGLQFLFEYFSETQRNKGNFPGRFSGRQFSNSRSEMNVSTLELGDSALYLCASSSLPDLRGHTGELFFGEGSRLTVL.

This clonotype was detected many times. V and J are TRBV12-3 or TRBV12-4 and TRBJ2-4; 8 bases are shared with TRBD1. This CDR3 is 18 amino acids long. The V segment lost 5 bases and the J segment 6 bases; nucleotides outside the gene matches: 18. The CDR3 DNA reads TGTGCCAGCAGTCACCCAGGGGGCGTATCTCGGGCAGGAAACATTCAGTACTTC. Translating it yields CASSHPGGVSRAGNIQYF.

The chain is built from TRBV7-3 and TRBJ2-5; D unresolved. The CDR3 is made up of 13 amino acids. The germline CDR1 and CDR2 sequences are SGHTA and FQGTGA. V was pared by 3 bases and J by 0 bases, with 5 bases between. The CDR3 sequence is CASSFDNQETQYF. Written as DNA, the CDR3 is TGTGCCAGCAGCTTCGACAACCAAGAGACCCAGTACTTC.

This chain connects TRBV12-3 or TRBV12-4 to TRBJ1-5; a possible D gene is TRBD1 (5 bases). CDR3 size: 14 residues. Trimming removed 2 bases from V and 5 bases from J, with 10 bases in between. The chain's CDR3 is CASSLPGGDQPQHF. CDR3 in DNA: TGTGCCAGCAGTTTACCGGGGGGGGATCAGCCCCAGCATTTT.

This clonotype was recorded at least ten times. The rearrangement links TRBV12-3 or TRBV12-4 to TRBJ2-5; 10 nucleotides agree with TRBD1. The CDR3 is made up of 15 amino acids. J gave up 4 bases and V 5 bases, and 7 bases lay outside the gene matches. The CDR3 DNA follows: TGTGCCAGCAGTCCAGGGACAGGGGTGCGAGAGACCCAGTACTTC. It translates to CASSPGTGVRETQYF.

This clonotype has a count of ten or more. V gene TRBV2 combines with J gene TRBJ1-2, with a possible D match to TRBD1 (6 bases). The CDR3 is made up of 13 amino acids. Germline assignment: CDR1 SNHLY and CDR2 FYNNEI. Trimming pared 6 bases from V and 2 bases from J, leaving 10 bases between. As DNA, the CDR3 is TGTGCCAGCAGGGACAGCCTGAACTATGGCTACACCTTC. It codes for CASRDSLNYGYTF.

This clonotype was observed at least ten times. The chain combines TRBV5-1 with TRBJ2-5; 10 positions agree with TRBD1. CDR3 size: 16 residues. In germline, CDR1 is SGHRS, CDR2 YFSETQ. The ends lost 7 bases at V and 1 base at J; junction bases unmatched: 10. DNA for the CDR3: TGCGCCAGCCGCGAGGGACAGGGGACATTCCAAGAGACCCAGTACTTC. Its translation is CASREGQGTFQETQYF.

This clonotype was observed many times. The rearrangement uses TRBV6-2 or TRBV6-3 and TRBJ2-7; D gene ambiguous. Deletions cut 0 bases from V and 3 bases from J, with 9 bases between. The CDR3 sequence is 14 residues long. Per germline, CDR1 MNHEY and CDR2 SVGEGT. CDR3 region: CASSYSYILYEQYF. The CDR3 coding sequence is TGTGCCAGCAGTTACTCTTACATCCTCTACGAGCAGTACTTC.

This clonotype was recorded at least ten times. J is TRBJ2-3 and V is TRBV28; D might be TRBD1 (5 bases). CDR1 is MDHEN, CDR2 SYDVKM, per germline. The CDR3 is 11 residues long. V was clipped by 7 bases and J by 14 bases, with 16 bases between them. The CDR3 sequence is CASNWGTGMYF. Written as DNA, the CDR3 is TGTGCCAGCAATTGGGGCACTGGAATGTATTTT.

This clonotype came up many times. This chain joins TRBV27 and TRBJ2-7; TRBD2 is a possible D gene (5 bases). V lost 4 bases and J 0 bases, leaving 13 bases between the germline ends. There are 15 residues in the CDR3. Germline values: CDR1 MNHEY, CDR2 SMNVEV (reference sequence). CDR3 residues: CASSWVGSRSYEQYF. CDR3 in DNA: TGTGCCAGCAGTTGGGTAGGGAGCCGCTCCTACGAGCAGTACTTC.

This clonotype was recorded many times. The V gene is TRBV11-3, the J gene TRBJ1-1; the D gene is possibly TRBD1 (6 bases). The germline V and J ends were trimmed by 2 bases and 7 bases, with 20 bases remaining between them. This CDR3 is 16 amino acids long. Per germline, CDR1 SGHNT and CDR2 YENEEA. CDR3 nucleotides: TGTGCCAGCAGCTTATTCCGGCCGGGACAATCCCTTGAAGCTTTCTTT. Protein product: CASSLFRPGQSLEAFF.

This clonotype was observed at least ten times. This chain links TRBV11-3 with TRBJ2-5; TRBD1 is a possible D gene (6 bases). Trimming took 4 bases from V and 2 from J, leaving 14 bases between them. Germline values: CDR1 SGHNT, CDR2 YENEEA. This CDR3 is 15 amino acids long. The CDR3 sequence is CASSSPGERQETQYF. For the CDR3, the DNA is TGTGCCAGCAGCTCCCCAGGGGAGCGACAAGAGACCCAGTACTTC. The variable domain in full, completed from reference TRBV11-3 and TRBJ2-5, reads EAGVVQSPRYKIIEKKQPVAFWCNPISGHNTLYWYLQNLGQGPELLIRYENEEAVDDSQLPKDRFSAERLKGVDSTLKIQPAELGDSAVYLCASSSPGERQETQYFGPGTRLLVL.

The gene calls are TRBV18 and TRBJ1-1; no definite D call. The germline CDR1 and CDR2 sequences are KGHSH and LQKENI. CDR3 length: 13 amino acids. V was pared by 4 bases and J by 0 bases, with 6 bases between. CDR3 sequence (DNA): TGTGCCAGCTCACGGGCAGTGAACACTGAAGCTTTCTTT. It encodes CASSRAVNTEAFF.

This clonotype was picked up a small number of times. CDR3 in amino acids: CAWSPRLGQGSTGELFF. In DNA form, the CDR3 reads TGTGCCTGGAGTCCCCGGTTGGGGCAGGGAAGCACCGGGGAGCTGTTTTTT. The rearrangement links TRBV30 to TRBJ2-2; possible D gene TRBD1, 5 bases. The germline V gene has CDR1 GTSNPN and CDR2 SVGIG (reference sequence). V shed 2 bases and J shed 4 bases, with 20 bases lying between them. CDR3 length: 17 residues.

This clonotype was picked up many times. The chain carries TRBV19 and TRBJ1-1; no definite D call. This CDR3 spans 11 amino acids. Germline loops: CDR1 LNHDA, CDR2 SQIVND (reference sequence). V lost 7 bases to trimming and J lost 6 bases, with 9 bases between them. The CDR3 DNA sequence: TGTGCCAGTACGGCGTTAGCTGAAGCTTTCTTT. This sequence encodes CASTALAEAFF.

The table lists this clonotype with many counts. The chain combines TRBV12-3 or TRBV12-4 with TRBJ2-7; D possibly corresponds to TRBD1 (6 bases). Trimming removed 7 bases at V and 2 bases at J, with 12 bases between. The CDR3 runs 13 residues. The CDR3 region has the DNA TGTGCCAGCATCCTGACAGGAACCTACGAGCAGTACTTC. Translating it yields CASILTGTYEQYF.

This sequence joins TRBV30 and TRBJ1-5, with D unresolved. V gave up 3 bases and J gave up 2 bases, with 8 bases separating them. The CDR3 has 13 residues. CDR1 GTSNPN and CDR2 SVGIG come from the germline V gene (reference sequence). Here the CDR3 reads CAWSDTGNQPQHF. In nucleotides, the CDR3 is TGTGCCTGGAGCGATACGGGCAATCAGCCCCAGCATTTT.

This clonotype showed up just a few times. V usage is TRBV19 and J usage is TRBJ2-5, with 12 positions matching TRBD2. The CDR3 contains 15 residues. Germline V gene data show CDR1 as LNHDA and CDR2 as SQIVND (reference sequence). V trimming: 7 bases; J trimming: 1 base; junction bases outside the gene matches: 4. The CDR3 spells CASTPTSGSQETQYF. CDR3 nucleotides: TGTGCCAGTACCCCGACTAGCGGGAGCCAAGAGACCCAGTACTTC.

This clonotype was picked up many times. The rearrangement uses TRBV12-3 or TRBV12-4 and TRBJ2-5; D unresolved. V dropped 1 base and J dropped 5 bases, with 8 bases sitting between them. The CDR3 has 13 amino acids. CDR3 coding DNA: TGTGCCAGCAGTTTAGGCATGTCGGAGACCCAGTACTTC. This encodes CASSLGMSETQYF.

In this sample, this clonotype turned up many times. The V and J genes are TRBV15 and TRBJ2-7; TRBD1 agrees at 8 bases. This CDR3 has 15 residues. Trimming cost V 3 bases and J 7 bases; bases outside gene matches: 11. Per the germline V gene, CDR1 is LNHNV and CDR2 is YYDKDF (reference sequence). CDR3 sequence: CATSSSGTGRREQYF. In DNA form, the CDR3 reads TGTGCCACCAGCAGTTCCGGGACAGGTAGACGAGAGCAGTACTTC.

At least ten counts were recorded for this clonotype. V gene TRBV10-3 combines with J gene TRBJ2-5; TRBD1 might be the D (6 bases). Germline assignment: CDR1 ENHRY and CDR2 SYGVKD. The CDR3 loop spans 14 amino acids. Trimming took 3 bases from V and 3 from J, leaving 11 bases between them. The CDR3 DNA reads TGTGCCATCAGTGATTCTAAGGGGGAAGAGACCCAGTACTTC. This translates into CAISDSKGEETQYF.

This chain uses TRBV7-2 with TRBJ1-1, with D possibly being TRBD1 (5 bases). Trimming removed 2 bases from V and 7 bases from J, with 8 bases in between. The CDR3 sequence is 12 residues long. Germline values: CDR1 SGHTA, CDR2 FQGNSA. CDR3 protein: CASSLRQNEAFF. The CDR3 bases are TGTGCCAGCAGCTTACGACAGAATGAAGCTTTCTTT.

The chain has TRBV28 and TRBJ2-5; 13 nucleotides agree with TRBD2. Germline lookup yields CDR1 MDHEN and CDR2 SYDVKM. This CDR3 has 18 residues. Trimming cost V 2 bases and J 5 bases; bases outside gene matches: 11. The CDR3 DNA reads as TGTGCCAGCAGTTTAGAAGGACTAGCGGGAGTGTTTGCGGAGACCCAGTACTTC. It encodes CASSLEGLAGVFAETQYF.

This clonotype was seen at least ten times. A much larger clone differs by one base, so this may be a read error. V gene TRBV28 combines with J gene TRBJ2-5; D not certain. The CDR3 runs 13 residues. From germline, CDR1 is MDHEN and CDR2 SYDVKM. CDR3 bases: TGTGCCGGCAGCCCCGGAGCTCCGGAGACCCAGTACTTC. Amino acid sequence: CAGSPGAPETQYF.

This clonotype came up many times. The V and J genes are TRBV7-2 and TRBJ1-1; D remains ambiguous. The length of the CDR3 is 11 residues. The V end lost 7 bases, the J end lost 7 bases, and 10 bases lay between the germline ends. Germline V lookup: CDR1 SGHTA, CDR2 FQGNSA. The CDR3 loop is CASTSSVEAFF. The CDR3 nucleotides are TGTGCCAGCACTTCCTCAGTTGAAGCTTTCTTT.

V is TRBV28 and J is TRBJ2-5, with TRBD2 matching 8 bases. Unmatched junction bases numbered 2, after V lost 5 bases and J lost 3 bases. Germline V gene data show CDR1 as MDHEN and CDR2 as SYDVKM. The CDR3 sequence is 13 residues long. The CDR3 spells CASSDSGEETQYF. For the CDR3, the DNA is TGTGCCAGCAGTGATAGCGGGGAAGAGACCCAGTACTTC.

This clonotype was observed at least ten times. Here the CDR3 DNA reads TGTGCCAGCGTACCGGGACAGGGAGTCGGGGAGCTGTTTTTT. The encoded protein is CASVPGQGVGELFF. V gene TRBV27 combines with J gene TRBJ2-2; TRBD1 matches 9 bases. Losses at the gene ends were 8 bases for V and 7 bases for J; bases not matched to a gene: 8. The germline gives CDR1 MNHEY, CDR2 SMNVEV (reference sequence). The length of the CDR3 is 14 residues.

Ten or more counts support this clonotype. V usage is TRBV12-3 or TRBV12-4 and J usage is TRBJ2-7, with D perhaps matching TRBD1 (5 bases). The CDR3 is 13 residues long. The germline V and J ends were trimmed by 3 bases and 6 bases, with 12 bases remaining between them. The DNA for the CDR3 is TGTGCCAGCAGTTTCGACAGTATCAGCGAGCAGTACTTC. Translation: CASSFDSISEQYF.

The chain uses TRBV12-3 or TRBV12-4 and TRBJ2-5, with 7 positions matching TRBD1. The CDR3 consists of 15 residues. The junction had 10 bases not matched to a gene; V was cut back by 5 bases and J by 4 bases. Written as DNA, the CDR3 is TGTGCCAGCAGTGGGGACAGTGAGGGGCTAGAGACCCAGTACTTC. This translates into CASSGDSEGLETQYF.